The entry that follows covers one TCR beta chain sequence. What it binds is unknown. The sample belongs to a study of T cell responses to AZD1222 COVID-19 vaccine. Findings of the study overall: White British donors predominated, females outnumbered males, and clonal diversity was possibly underestimated. Dominant at 160-218 and 743-854, vaccine-associated CD4 TCRs also spanned spike. Of spike-specific TCRs, nearly half reportedly target regions left unmutated in variants. Every sample of the repertoires postdated the peak T cell response.

Assay: immunoSEQ multiplex PCR; the TCRdb copy retains only in-frame clones and omits some. Of about 62,000 clones listed, approximately 90% are singletons. Looked up from germline, CDR1 is SNHLY and CDR2 is FYNNEI. This CDR3 is built from 17 residues. V shed 7 bases and J 2 bases; nucleotides not matched to a gene: 11. The chain links TRBV2 to TRBJ2-2, with 9 nucleotides matching TRBD2. The receptor comes from an adult in good health. The source was peripheral blood, collected on day 0 of AZD1222 vaccination. The CDR3 region has the DNA TGTGCCAGCACGGAGAACAGCGGGGGGACAAACACCGGGGAGCTGTTTTTT. Encoded protein: CASTENSGGTNTGELFF.